Listed below are T cell receptor beta chains from one sample, sequenced in a study of shared clonotypes between healthy human individuals. Sequenced by immunoSEQ multiplex PCR; TCRdb stores in-frame clones only, minus some. The repertoire holds approximately 530,000 clones, with 90% to 97% as singletons. What was sequenced was naive CD4+ T cells sorted from blood. The receptor source for this set is a woman between 25 and 40 years old in good health. Each CDR3 is given with its conserved first and last residue. The D gene is left open where the match is weak. Clone size is shown for a subset of rows, as once, few, many or a class of expanded clone.

length: 16
J: TRBJ2-7
V: TRBV9
size: .
D: .
CDR3: CASSVGSGVSSYEQYF
DNA: TGTGCCAGCAGCGTAGGTTCCGGGGTTAGCTCCTACGAGCAGTACTTC

length: 15
J: TRBJ1-1
V: TRBV19
size: .
D: .
CDR3: CASSGPGVLNTEAFF
DNA: TGTGCCAGTAGCGGACCAGGGGTTTTAAACACTGAAGCTTTCTTT

length: 15
J: TRBJ1-1
V: TRBV6-5
size: .
D: .
CDR3: CASSYSGDLNTEAFF
DNA: TGTGCCAGCAGTTACTCGGGAGACCTGAACACTGAAGCTTTCTTT

length: 16
J: TRBJ1-3
V: TRBV5-1
size: .
D: .
CDR3: CASSLAGGGYGNTIYF
DNA: TGCGCCAGCAGCTTGGCCGGGGGTGGTTATGGAAACACCATATATTTT

length: 12
J: TRBJ2-3
V: TRBV29-1
size: .
D: TRBD2
CDR3: CSVEGGGDTQYF
DNA: TGCAGCGTTGAAGGCGGGGGTGATACGCAGTATTTT

length: 14
J: TRBJ2-1
V: TRBV5-1
size: .
D: .
CDR3: CASSLANSYNEQFF
DNA: TGCGCCAGCAGCTTGGCGAACAGCTACAATGAGCAGTTCTTC

length: 14
J: TRBJ1-4
V: TRBV15
size: .
D: .
CDR3: CATSRWDTDEKLFF
DNA: TGTGCCACCAGCAGATGGGACACTGATGAAAAACTGTTTTTT

length: 12
J: TRBJ1-5
V: TRBV19
size: .
D: .
CDR3: CASNRGNQPQHF
DNA: TGTGCCAGTAACAGGGGCAATCAGCCCCAGCATTTT

length: 18
J: TRBJ2-3
V: TRBV27
size: .
D: TRBD2
CDR3: CASSWTSGRGRDTDTQYF
DNA: TGTGCCAGCAGTTGGACTAGCGGGAGGGGGCGTGACACAGATACGCAGTATTTT

length: 17
J: TRBJ1-2
V: TRBV28
size: .
D: TRBD1
CDR3: CASSPAEDRGRIYGYTF
DNA: TGTGCCAGCAGCCCCGCCGAGGACAGGGGGCGCATATATGGCTACACCTTC

length: 15
J: TRBJ2-3
V: TRBV2
size: .
D: TRBD1
CDR3: CASSLQGKGTDTQYF
DNA: TGTGCCAGCAGTCTACAGGGGAAGGGCACAGATACGCAGTATTTT

length: 18
J: TRBJ2-1
V: TRBV5-4
size: .
D: TRBD2
CDR3: CASSWGVTSGSSYNEQFF
DNA: TGTGCCAGCAGCTGGGGGGTGACTAGCGGGAGCTCCTACAATGAGCAGTTCTTC

length: 14
J: TRBJ2-5
V: TRBV6-5
size: .
D: .
CDR3: CASSLMKPPETQYF
DNA: TGTGCCAGCAGTTTGATGAAGCCACCAGAGACCCAGTACTTC

length: 14
J: TRBJ2-5
V: TRBV6-5
size: .
D: .
CDR3: CASSYNGAQETQYF
DNA: TGTGCCAGCAGTTATAATGGCGCGCAAGAGACCCAGTACTTC

length: 17
J: TRBJ2-7
V: TRBV4-1
size: .
D: TRBD2
CDR3: CASSQGRWGGRPYEQYF
DNA: TGCGCCAGCAGCCAAGGCCGTTGGGGGGGAAGGCCCTACGAGCAGTACTTC

length: 14
J: TRBJ1-1
V: TRBV7-2
size: .
D: .
CDR3: CASSLQEGAGEAFF
DNA: TGTGCCAGCAGCTTACAGGAAGGGGCGGGTGAAGCTTTCTTT

length: 12
J: TRBJ2-7
V: TRBV29-1
size: .
D: .
CDR3: CSVSPEAYEQYF
DNA: TGCAGCGTTAGTCCAGAGGCCTACGAGCAGTACTTC

length: 17
J: TRBJ1-5
V: TRBV28
size: .
D: .
CDR3: CASSSEGRGTSNQPQHF
DNA: TGTGCCAGCAGTTCCGAGGGGCGGGGGACTAGCAATCAGCCCCAGCATTTT

length: 16
J: TRBJ2-7
V: TRBV18
size: .
D: TRBD2
CDR3: CASSPFKREISYEQYF
DNA: TGTGCCAGCTCACCATTTAAGCGGGAGATCTCCTACGAGCAGTACTTC

length: 15
J: TRBJ2-7
V: TRBV28
size: .
D: TRBD1
CDR3: CASSLSGTGGYEQYF
DNA: TGTGCCAGCAGTTTATCCGGGACAGGGGGTTACGAGCAGTACTTC

length: 14
J: TRBJ2-3
V: TRBV5-1
size: .
D: TRBD2
CDR3: CASSFTGGPDTQYF
DNA: TGCGCCAGCAGCTTTACGGGAGGCCCAGATACGCAGTATTTT

length: 15
J: TRBJ1-1
V: TRBV5-1
size: .
D: .
CDR3: CASSLLAGLNTEAFF
DNA: TGCGCCAGCAGCTTGTTAGCAGGGCTTAACACTGAAGCTTTCTTT

length: 12
J: TRBJ2-5
V: TRBV30
size: .
D: .
CDR3: CAWDRGLGEQYF
DNA: TGTGCCTGGGACCGGGGGCTTGGGGAGCAGTACTTC

length: 18
J: TRBJ2-2
V: TRBV11-2
size: .
D: TRBD2
CDR3: CASSKEREPPPGTGELFF
DNA: TGTGCCAGCAGCAAAGAGCGGGAACCACCTCCAGGCACCGGGGAGCTGTTTTTT

length: 14
J: TRBJ1-1
V: TRBV19
size: .
D: .
CDR3: CASSLQGVGTEAFF
DNA: TGTGCCAGTAGCCTACAGGGAGTAGGGACTGAAGCTTTCTTT

length: 16
J: TRBJ2-7
V: TRBV5-1
size: .
D: TRBD2
CDR3: CASSLAGSLAGYEQYF
DNA: TGCGCCAGCAGCTTGGCAGGTAGCCTAGCGGGATACGAGCAGTACTTC

length: 17
J: TRBJ1-4
V: TRBV9
size: .
D: TRBD1
CDR3: CASSGGTGLATNEKLFF
DNA: TGTGCCAGCAGCGGAGGGACAGGGCTCGCGACTAATGAAAAACTGTTTTTT

length: 14
J: TRBJ1-4
V: TRBV2
size: .
D: .
CDR3: CASSERGTPGKLFF
DNA: TGTGCCAGCAGTGAACGCGGCACGCCGGGAAAACTGTTTTTT

length: 17
J: TRBJ2-7
V: TRBV28
size: .
D: TRBD2
CDR3: CASSLGRKAGGLGEQYF
DNA: TGTGCCAGCAGTTTAGGGAGAAAGGCGGGAGGGCTAGGCGAGCAGTACTTC

length: 15
J: TRBJ2-1
V: TRBV7-9
size: once
D: TRBD2
CDR3: CASSLGYWREGEQFF
DNA: TGTGCCAGCAGCTTAGGCTATTGGCGGGAGGGTGAGCAGTTCTTC

length: 15
J: TRBJ2-7
V: TRBV5-1
size: .
D: .
CDR3: CASSLGTETSYEQYF
DNA: TGCGCCAGCAGTTTAGGGACTGAAACTTCCTACGAGCAGTACTTC

length: 15
J: TRBJ1-5
V: TRBV7-2
size: .
D: .
CDR3: CASSSGSTTGQPQHF
DNA: TGTGCCAGCAGTTCAGGATCCACTACGGGTCAGCCCCAGCATTTT

length: 15
J: TRBJ1-5
V: TRBV6-5
size: .
D: TRBD1
CDR3: CASRRAGGSNQPQHF
DNA: TGTGCCAGCAGGAGGGCAGGGGGATCAAATCAGCCCCAGCATTTT

length: 14
J: TRBJ1-5
V: TRBV7-9
size: .
D: .
CDR3: CASNRAGGNQPQHF
DNA: TGTGCCAGCAACCGGGCAGGAGGGAATCAGCCCCAGCATTTT

length: 14
J: TRBJ2-1
V: TRBV7-8
size: few
D: TRBD2
CDR3: CASRGSGNPTERFF
DNA: TGTGCCAGCAGGGGTAGCGGGAACCCCACCGAGCGGTTCTTC

length: 16
J: TRBJ2-7
V: TRBV5-1
size: .
D: TRBD2
CDR3: CASSLSGTSGPDEQYF
DNA: TGCGCCAGCAGCTTGTCCGGGACTAGCGGGCCCGACGAGCAGTACTTC

length: 20
J: TRBJ2-5
V: TRBV27
size: .
D: TRBD1
CDR3: CASSLLGTRGGARIQETQYF
DNA: TGTGCCAGCAGTTTATTGGGAACGAGAGGGGGCGCGCGGATACAAGAGACCCAGTACTTC

length: 11
J: TRBJ1-5
V: TRBV28
size: .
D: .
CDR3: CASNRNQPQHF
DNA: TGTGCCAGCAACCGCAATCAGCCCCAGCATTTT

length: 15
J: TRBJ2-7
V: TRBV2
size: .
D: TRBD2
CDR3: CASSEGTSDTYEQYF
DNA: TGTGCCAGCAGTGAGGGGACTAGCGACACCTACGAGCAGTACTTC

length: 16
J: TRBJ2-4
V: TRBV28
size: once
D: .
CDR3: CASNRGGTLAKNIQYF
DNA: TGTGCCAGCAATCGGGGAGGCACGCTAGCCAAAAACATTCAGTACTTC

length: 13
J: TRBJ1-2
V: TRBV28
size: .
D: .
CDR3: CASSLRQNYGYTF
DNA: TGTGCCAGCAGTTTAAGACAGAACTATGGCTACACCTTC

length: 14
J: TRBJ1-5
V: TRBV10-1
size: .
D: .
CDR3: CVSSESGDGRPQHF
DNA: TGCGTCAGCAGTGAGTCAGGGGATGGACGGCCCCAGCATTTT

length: 14
J: TRBJ2-7
V: TRBV25-1
size: once
D: TRBD1
CDR3: CASSDPTGVYEQYF
DNA: TGTGCCAGCAGTGATCCGACAGGGGTCTACGAGCAGTACTTC

length: 11
J: TRBJ2-5
V: TRBV20-1
size: once
D: .
CDR3: CSAIGTQTQYF
DNA: TGCAGTGCTATCGGTACCCAGACCCAGTACTTC

length: 15
J: TRBJ1-5
V: TRBV30
size: .
D: .
CDR3: CAWSPIQGLTQPQHF
DNA: TGTGCCTGGAGTCCTATCCAGGGATTGACTCAGCCCCAGCATTTT

length: 13
J: TRBJ1-6
V: TRBV5-1
size: .
D: .
CDR3: CASSVSHNSPLHF
DNA: TGCGCCAGCAGCGTTTCCCATAATTCACCCCTCCACTTT

length: 16
J: TRBJ2-3
V: TRBV4-1
size: .
D: .
CDR3: CASSQGQGPPTDTQYF
DNA: TGCGCCAGCAGCCAAGGGCAGGGACCCCCCACAGATACGCAGTATTTT

length: 13
J: TRBJ2-7
V: TRBV19
size: .
D: TRBD1
CDR3: CASSSGQGYEQYF
DNA: TGTGCCAGTAGTTCGGGACAGGGGTACGAGCAGTACTTC

length: 16
J: TRBJ1-3
V: TRBV7-8
size: .
D: TRBD1
CDR3: CASSPRRDRTGNTIYF
DNA: TGTGCCAGCAGCCCAAGGAGGGACAGAACTGGAAACACCATATATTTT